This TCR beta chain was captured by sequencing in a study of blood T cell repertoires in COVID-19. Study-wide background: From the United States, Italy and Spain came samples of acute and convalescent COVID-19. The cDNA or gDNA used as material had been derived from T cells, B-cell-depleted T cells, or PBMCs.

Study processing details: Estimation of nucleated cell counts was performed using reference gene primer amplification. Sequenced by immunoSEQ multiplex PCR; TCRdb stores in-frame clones only, minus some. The V and J calls and clone size come from that table; D and trimming were worked out from the DNA. Of around 63,000 clones detected, 65% to 80% appear once; the ten largest clones hold 32%. With 2 bases removed from V and 6 bases from J, the gap between germline ends came to 17 bases. This CDR3 is built from 16 residues. Germline V CDR1 and CDR2: MNHNS, SASEGT. The TCR originated in a human donor in a cohort sampled during active COVID-19. The sequenced sample was peripheral blood. This sequence joins TRBV6-1 and TRBJ1-5; D is possibly TRBD1 (6 bases). The CDR3 region is CASSEYGSGVAQPQHF. The CDR3 nucleotides read TGTGCCAGCAGTGAATACGGCTCAGGGGTGGCTCAGCCCCAGCATTTT.